The 16 T cell receptor beta chains below all came from one sample that was sequenced in a study of CD8+CD57+ T cells in acquired aplastic anemia. All patients picked for sequencing had shown, by flow cytometry, an expansion of CD8+CD57+ cells. The template for TCR beta VDJ and CDR3 sequence profiling was genomic DNA. MiXCR, run by TCRdb on the reads, gives a single entry per CDR3 protein. The sample contains roughly 500,000 distinct CDR3 sequences, less than 35% of which appear only once. The sequenced material came from sorted CD4+, CD8+, or CD8+CD57+ T cells (not recorded which) from PBMCs. Source of these receptors: a human donor with aplastic anemia.

The rearrangement links TRBV6-1 to TRBJ2-7; D is possibly TRBD1 or TRBD2 (5 bases each). Germline loops: CDR1 MNHNS, CDR2 SASEGT. The CDR3 runs to 13 residues. The germline V and J ends were trimmed by 5 bases and 12 bases, with 20 bases remaining between them. CDR3: CASSQVTGTAGYF. CDR3 DNA sequence: TGTGCCAGCAGTCAAGTTACTGGGACGGCGGGGTACTTC.

The chain uses TRBV24-1 and TRBJ2-3; no clear D. From germline, CDR1 is KGHDR and CDR2 SFDVKD. This CDR3 has 12 residues. V lost 6 bases and J lost 6, with 9 bases in between. CDR3 bases: TGTGCCACCAGTTGGAGTACCGATACGCAGTATTTT. Translation gives CATSWSTDTQYF.

This clonotype was observed many times. The genes are TRBV20-1 and TRBJ1-5, with D hard to call. The CDR3 runs 16 residues. From germline, CDR1 is DFQATT and CDR2 SNEGSKA (reference sequence). Trimming removed 3 bases at V and 2 bases at J, with 17 bases between. The CDR3 nucleotides read TGCAGTGCTAGGCTCGGGGAGGGAGGGCGCAATCAGCCCCAGCATTTT. Its translation is CSARLGEGGRNQPQHF.

The CDR3 here is CASKSGAETQYF. The CDR3 DNA is TGTGCCAGCAAAAGTGGGGCGGAGACCCAGTACTTC. This chain connects TRBV6-5 to TRBJ2-5, with D possibly matching TRBD1 (5 bases). The CDR3 totals 12 residues. The V and J ends lost 7 bases and 5 bases respectively, with 11 bases between them. Germline-derived CDR1 and CDR2 are MNHEY and SVGAGI.

This clonotype showed up many times. The chain couples TRBV11-2 to TRBJ2-2; D is perhaps TRBD2 (5 bases). The CDR3 loop spans 16 amino acids. Germline CDR1 is SGHAT and CDR2 is FQNNGV. With 1 base removed from V and 2 bases from J, the gap between germline ends came to 11 bases. CDR3 sequence reads: CASSLGWASNTGELFF. The CDR3, as DNA: TGTGCCAGCAGCTTAGGGTGGGCTAGCAACACCGGGGAGCTGTTTTTT.

V gene TRBV10-3 combines with J gene TRBJ1-5; 11 bases align to TRBD1. Per the germline V gene, CDR1 is ENHRY and CDR2 is SYGVKD. This CDR3 spans 14 amino acids. V shed 10 bases and J 2 bases; nucleotides not matched to a gene: 4. The CDR3 sequence: CATGQGVGNQPQHF. CDR3 sequence (DNA): TGTGCCACGGGACAGGGGGTTGGCAATCAGCCCCAGCATTTT.

This clonotype was counted between two and nine times. This rearrangement joins TRBV28 to TRBJ1-2; tentative D call: TRBD1 (5 bases). The CDR3 contains 15 residues. The germline V and J ends were trimmed by 5 bases and 0 bases, with 13 bases remaining between them. CDR1 MDHEN and CDR2 SYDVKM come from the germline V gene. The CDR3 loop is CASSTRDRANYGYTF. CDR3 coding DNA: TGTGCCAGCAGTACGCGGGACCGGGCTAACTATGGCTACACCTTC.

Comments on this clonotype: A much more abundant neighbour one base away suggests this may be a read error. As the CDR3 is not closed by the conserved phenylalanine or tryptophan, this likely results from a read error. The genes are TRBV2 and TRBJ1-6, with 8 bases lining up with TRBD1. The CDR3 loop spans 11 amino acids. Per germline, CDR1 SNHLY and CDR2 FYNNEI. Unmatched junction bases numbered 7, after V lost 9 bases and J lost 15 bases. CDR3 nucleotides: TGTGCCAGAGGACAGGGCGAGATCCTCCACTCT. It translates to CARGQGEILHS.

V and J are TRBV25-1 and TRBJ1-6, with 10 bases that match TRBD1. This CDR3 has 13 amino acids. V lost 9 bases, J lost 8 bases, and 4 bases stayed unmatched. Germline values: CDR1 MGHDK, CDR2 SYGVNS. The CDR3 loop reads CARGQGRHSPLHF. In nucleotides, the CDR3 is TGTGCCAGGGGACAGGGGAGGCATTCACCCCTCCACTTT.

This clonotype was observed at least ten times. This chain uses TRBV7-2 with TRBJ2-7, with a possible D match to TRBD2 (5 bases). The CDR3 is 14 residues long. Germline loops: CDR1 SGHTA, CDR2 FQGNSA. Trimming took 2 bases from V and 3 from J, leaving 11 bases between them. The CDR3 DNA follows: TGTGCCAGCAGCTTACAGCCCGGGAACTACGAGCAGTACTTC. Its protein product is CASSLQPGNYEQYF. The variable domain in full, completed from reference TRBV7-2 and TRBJ2-7, reads GAGVSQSPSNKVTEKGKDVELRCDPISGHTALYWYRQSLGQGLEFLIYFQGNSAPDKSGLPSDRFSAERTGGSVSTLTIQRTQQEDSAVYLCASSLQPGNYEQYFGPGTRLTVT.

This clonotype was seen ten or more times. J is TRBJ1-5 and V is TRBV24-1; 7 bases fit TRBD1. Germline V lookup: CDR1 KGHDR, CDR2 SFDVKD. Unmatched junction bases numbered 7, after V lost 7 bases and J lost 5 bases. CDR3 length: 14 residues. This CDR3 is CATSRQGQYQPQHF. The CDR3 nucleotides read TGTGCCACCAGCCGACAGGGACAGTATCAGCCCCAGCATTTT.

J is TRBJ1-2 and V is TRBV15; TRBD1 agrees at 8 bases. Germline V gene data show CDR1 as LNHNV and CDR2 as YYDKDF (reference sequence). The V gene end was trimmed by 5 bases and the J gene end by 2 bases; junction bases not matched to a gene: 7. This CDR3 spans 15 amino acids. CDR3 region: CATSSGGAGNYGYTF. The CDR3 DNA sequence: TGTGCCACCAGCTCAGGGGGCGCGGGAAACTATGGCTACACCTTC.

This clonotype has a handful of counts. The chain combines TRBV5-1 with TRBJ1-1, with D tentatively TRBD1 (5 bases). The CDR3 is made up of 15 amino acids. The germline CDR1 and CDR2 sequences are SGHRS and YFSETQ. Trimming removed 3 bases at V and 4 bases at J, with 16 bases between. CDR3 DNA: TGCGCCAGCAGCTCTAACGCCCAGGGTACCACTGAAGCTTTCTTT. Protein: CASSSNAQGTTEAFF.

This clonotype was counted at least ten times. This rearrangement joins TRBV6-5 to TRBJ1-5; D is ambiguous. V lost 2 bases to trimming and J lost 0 bases, with 2 bases between them. This CDR3 has 13 residues. In germline, CDR1 is MNHEY, CDR2 SVGAGI. The chain's CDR3 is CASSYGSNQPQHF. As DNA, the CDR3 is TGTGCCAGCAGTTACGGTAGCAATCAGCCCCAGCATTTT.

The chain combines TRBV28 with TRBJ2-3, with D possibly matching TRBD1 (5 bases). The length of the CDR3 is 17 residues. Germline V gives CDR1 MDHEN, CDR2 SYDVKM. V shed 5 bases and J shed 1 base, with 19 bases lying between them. In DNA, the CDR3 is TGTGCCAGCAGTGCTCCCGCAACAGGTTTAGGCACAGATACGCAGTATTTT. This gives the protein CASSAPATGLGTDTQYF.

This clonotype came up once. The junction does not match germline at one end; this may be a read error. The chain is built from TRBV10-3 and TRBJ2-7; D is possibly TRBD2 (6 bases). CDR3 length: 15 residues. Germline CDR1 is ENHRY and CDR2 is SYGVKD. This CDR3 is CASSARRRGNYEQYF. Here the CDR3 DNA reads TGTGCCAGCAGTGCTCGCCGTCGCGGGAACTACGAGCAGTACTTC.